This T cell receptor (beta chain) appears in the sequencing data of a study of T cell responses to AZD1222 COVID-19 vaccine. Study results and caveats: Females made up more of the donors, who were largely white British, and clonal diversity may have come out too low. The CD4 TCRs associated with vaccination extended across spike and predominated at 160-218 and 743-854.

It was second doses at about 4 or about 12 weeks that were pooled. Method: immunoSEQ multiplex PCR; TCRdb's copy keeps in-frame clones and lacks some. The sample consists of roughly 99,000 clones, approximately 91% of them appearing once. Trimming cost V 4 bases and J 0 bases, with 11 bases left between them. The CDR3 sequence is 15 residues long. CDR1 is SGHRS and CDR2 is YFSETQ in the germline V gene. There are a few counts of this clone. Its antigen is not known. The input for sequencing was peripheral blood, taken 28 days after the second AZD1222 dose. The chain combines TRBV5-1 with TRBJ1-5; no definite D call. The sequence was collected from an adult who received the AZD1222 COVID-19 vaccine. DNA for the CDR3: TGCGCCAGCAGCGCAGGAGGCAGTAGCAATCAGCCCCAGCATTTT. Translation: CASSAGGSSNQPQHF.